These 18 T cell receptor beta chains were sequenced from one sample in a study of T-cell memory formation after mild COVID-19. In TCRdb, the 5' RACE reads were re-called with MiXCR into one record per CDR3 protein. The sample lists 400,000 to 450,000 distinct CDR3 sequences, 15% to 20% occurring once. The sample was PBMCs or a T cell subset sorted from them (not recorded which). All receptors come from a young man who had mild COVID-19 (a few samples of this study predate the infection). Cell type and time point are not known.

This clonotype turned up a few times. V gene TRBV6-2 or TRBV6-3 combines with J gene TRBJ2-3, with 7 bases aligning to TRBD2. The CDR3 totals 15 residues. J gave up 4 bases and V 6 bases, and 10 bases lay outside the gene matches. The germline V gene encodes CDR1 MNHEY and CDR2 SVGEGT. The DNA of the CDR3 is TGTGCCAGCAGCGGACTAGATAGGTTTCCAGATACGCAGTATTTT. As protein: CASSGLDRFPDTQYF.

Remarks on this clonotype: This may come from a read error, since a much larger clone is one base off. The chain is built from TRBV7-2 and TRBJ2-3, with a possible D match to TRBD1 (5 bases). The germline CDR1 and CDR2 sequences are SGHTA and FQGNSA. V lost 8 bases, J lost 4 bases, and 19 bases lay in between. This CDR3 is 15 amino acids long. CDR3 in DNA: TGTGCCAGCTCCTTCGACCAGGGTAGGGCAGATACGCAGTATTTT. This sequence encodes CASSFDQGRADTQYF.

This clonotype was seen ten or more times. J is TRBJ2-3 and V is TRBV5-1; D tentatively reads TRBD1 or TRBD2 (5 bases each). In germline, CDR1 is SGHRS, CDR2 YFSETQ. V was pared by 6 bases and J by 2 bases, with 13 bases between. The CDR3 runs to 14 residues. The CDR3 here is CASNGDGSTDTQYF. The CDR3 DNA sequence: TGCGCCAGCAATGGGGACGGATCCACAGATACGCAGTATTTT.

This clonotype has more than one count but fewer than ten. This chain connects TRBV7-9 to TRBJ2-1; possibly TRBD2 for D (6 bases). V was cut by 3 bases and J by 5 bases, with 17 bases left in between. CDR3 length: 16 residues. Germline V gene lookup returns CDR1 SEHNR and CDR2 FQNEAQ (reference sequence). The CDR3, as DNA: TGTGCCAGCAGCTTGGGGACTTTTCGTGCCAACAATGAGCAGTTCTTC. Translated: CASSLGTFRANNEQFF.

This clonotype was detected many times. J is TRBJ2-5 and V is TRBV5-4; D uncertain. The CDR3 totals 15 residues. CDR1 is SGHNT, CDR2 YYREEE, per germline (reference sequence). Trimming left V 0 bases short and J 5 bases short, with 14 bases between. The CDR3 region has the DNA TGTGCCAGCAGCTTGGGGGTTGAAGCGAAGGAGACCCAGTACTTC. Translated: CASSLGVEAKETQYF.

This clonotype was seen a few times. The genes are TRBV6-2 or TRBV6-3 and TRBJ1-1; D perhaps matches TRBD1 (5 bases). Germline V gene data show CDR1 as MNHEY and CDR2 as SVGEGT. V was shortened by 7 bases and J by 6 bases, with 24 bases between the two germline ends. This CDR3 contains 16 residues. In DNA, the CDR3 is TGTGCCAGCATCTCCGGGGCGCGGCTGGCCTACCCTGAAGCTTTCTTT. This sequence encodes CASISGARLAYPEAFF.

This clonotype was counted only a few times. The CDR3 region is CASSTPPRLQGQPQHF. CDR3 in DNA: TGTGCCAGTAGTACCCCACCCCGCCTACAGGGTCAGCCCCAGCATTTT. J is TRBJ1-5 and V is TRBV19; possible D gene TRBD1, 6 bases. This CDR3 is built from 16 residues. V was clipped by 4 bases and J by 6 bases, with 19 bases between them. In germline, CDR1 is LNHDA, CDR2 SQIVND (reference sequence).

The CDR3 DNA follows: TGTGCCAGCAGCGTCATGGTGGCCGGGGAGCTGTTTTTT. It encodes CASSVMVAGELFF. The chain has TRBV7-2 and TRBJ2-2; D is uncertain. The CDR3 runs to 13 residues. The germline V and J ends were trimmed by 5 bases and 6 bases, with 10 bases remaining between them. Per germline, CDR1 SGHTA and CDR2 FQGNSA.

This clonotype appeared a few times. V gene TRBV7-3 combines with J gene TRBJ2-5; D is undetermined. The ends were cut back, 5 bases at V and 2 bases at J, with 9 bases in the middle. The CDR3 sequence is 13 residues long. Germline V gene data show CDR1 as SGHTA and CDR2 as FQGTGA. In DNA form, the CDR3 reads TGTGCCAGCAGCGCGCTGGGTCAAGAGACCCAGTACTTC. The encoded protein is CASSALGQETQYF.

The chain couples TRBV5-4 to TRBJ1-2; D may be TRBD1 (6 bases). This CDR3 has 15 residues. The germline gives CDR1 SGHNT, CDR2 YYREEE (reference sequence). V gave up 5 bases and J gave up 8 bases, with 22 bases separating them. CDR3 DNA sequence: TGTGCCAGCAGACCCCGCGGGGGGCACGCGGAGGGCTACACCTTC. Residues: CASRPRGGHAEGYTF.

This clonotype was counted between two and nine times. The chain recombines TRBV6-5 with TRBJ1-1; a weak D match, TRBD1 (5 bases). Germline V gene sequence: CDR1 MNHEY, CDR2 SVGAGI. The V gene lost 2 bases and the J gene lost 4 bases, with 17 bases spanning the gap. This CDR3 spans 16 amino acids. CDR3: CASSYSGTGLGTEAFF. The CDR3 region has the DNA TGTGCCAGCAGTTACAGCGGGACGGGGCTAGGCACTGAAGCTTTCTTT.

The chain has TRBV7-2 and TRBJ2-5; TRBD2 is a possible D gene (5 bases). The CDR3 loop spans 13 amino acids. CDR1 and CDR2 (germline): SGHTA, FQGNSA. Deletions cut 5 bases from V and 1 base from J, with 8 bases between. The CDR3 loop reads CASSRSGQETQYF. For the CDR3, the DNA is TGTGCCAGCAGCCGCAGCGGCCAAGAGACCCAGTACTTC.

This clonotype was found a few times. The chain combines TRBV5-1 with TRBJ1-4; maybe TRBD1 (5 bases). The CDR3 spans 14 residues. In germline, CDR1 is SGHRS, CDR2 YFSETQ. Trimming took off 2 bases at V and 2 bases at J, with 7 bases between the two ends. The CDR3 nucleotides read TGCGCCAGCAGCTTAGACAGTACTAATGAAAAACTGTTTTTT. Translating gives CASSLDSTNEKLFF.

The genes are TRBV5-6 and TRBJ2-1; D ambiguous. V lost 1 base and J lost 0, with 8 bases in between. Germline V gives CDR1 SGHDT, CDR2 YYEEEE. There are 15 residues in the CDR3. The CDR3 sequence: CASSLWRSSYNEQFF. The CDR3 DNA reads TGTGCCAGCAGCTTGTGGCGGAGCTCCTACAATGAGCAGTTCTTC.

CDR3: CASLGRSTEAFF. The CDR3 bases are TGTGCCAGCTTGGGACGGAGCACTGAAGCTTTCTTT. The chain has TRBV6-5 and TRBJ1-1; perhaps TRBD1 as D (5 bases). This CDR3 has 12 amino acids. The germline V gene has CDR1 MNHEY and CDR2 SVGAGI. Trimming shortened V by 8 bases and J by 4 bases, and 11 bases separated the two germline ends.

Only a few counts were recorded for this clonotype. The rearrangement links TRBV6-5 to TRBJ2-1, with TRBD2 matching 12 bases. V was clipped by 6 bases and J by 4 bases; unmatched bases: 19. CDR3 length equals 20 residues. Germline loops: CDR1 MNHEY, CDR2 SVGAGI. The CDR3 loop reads CASSHPASGGDHPYYNEQFF. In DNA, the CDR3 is TGTGCCAGCAGCCACCCAGCTAGCGGGGGGGACCACCCCTATTACAATGAGCAGTTCTTC.

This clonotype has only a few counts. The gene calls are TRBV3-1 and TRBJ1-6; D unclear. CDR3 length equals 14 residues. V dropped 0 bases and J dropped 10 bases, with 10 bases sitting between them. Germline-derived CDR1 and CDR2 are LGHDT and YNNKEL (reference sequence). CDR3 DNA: TGTGCCAGCAGCCAAGACGGCTTTCCGTCACCCCTCCACTTT. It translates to CASSQDGFPSPLHF.

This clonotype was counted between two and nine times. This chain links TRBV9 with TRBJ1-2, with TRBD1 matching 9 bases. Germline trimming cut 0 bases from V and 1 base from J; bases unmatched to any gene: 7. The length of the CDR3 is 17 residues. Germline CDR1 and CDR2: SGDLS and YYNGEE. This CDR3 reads CASSVVGGQGNNYGYTF. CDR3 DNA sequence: TGTGCCAGCAGCGTAGTAGGGGGACAGGGCAATAACTATGGCTACACCTTC.